The 4 T cell receptor beta chains below all came from one sample that was sequenced in a study of blood T cell repertoires in COVID-19 (dated by TCRdb to 2018 to 2020). Library method: the immunoSEQ multiplex PCR assay. What TCRdb holds here is the immuneACCESS table cut down to in-frame rearrangements. Part of the clones is not present; checked against another copy, under half of the missing clones reflect an unresolved V gene, and the others are unexplained. In all, the sample holds 9,000 to 13,000 clones, and roughly nine tenths of those were seen once. The ten biggest clones cover approximately 5% of the sample. Sequencing was performed on peripheral blood. The receptor set was obtained from a human donor in a cohort sampled during active COVID-19.

Here the CDR3 reads CASSVGGLGETQYF. Here the CDR3 DNA reads TGTGCCAGCAGCGTCGGTGGTCTCGGGGAGACCCAGTACTTC. V gene TRBV9 combines with J gene TRBJ2-5; D gene uncertain. Germline V CDR1 and CDR2: SGDLS, YYNGEE. The CDR3 runs 14 residues. Trimming removed 2 bases from V and 5 bases from J, with 13 bases in between.

The CDR3 region has the DNA TGTGCCACCAGCAGAGATAGATTCGGCTATGGCTACACCTTC. It is translated as CATSRDRFGYGYTF. V usage is TRBV15 and J usage is TRBJ1-2; D is ambiguous. Trimming took 0 bases from V and 4 from J, leaving 9 bases between them. Germline V gene sequence: CDR1 LNHNV, CDR2 YYDKDF (reference sequence). The length of the CDR3 is 14 residues.

This chain joins TRBV6-4 and TRBJ2-3, with 7 bases identical to TRBD1. The germline CDR1 and CDR2 sequences are MRHNA and SNTAGT. Trimming cost V 2 bases and J 4 bases; bases outside gene matches: 3. CDR3 length: 14 amino acids. CDR3 DNA: TGTGCCAGCAGTGACGGGCAGGGGGCAGATACGCAGTATTTT. It encodes CASSDGQGADTQYF.

This clone was seen once. The rearrangement joins TRBV5-1 to TRBJ2-2, with TRBD2 identical over 7 bases. CDR1 is SGHRS, CDR2 YFSETQ, per germline. There are 16 residues in the CDR3. V dropped 0 bases and J dropped 0; count of bases not matched to a gene: 2. The DNA for the CDR3 is TGCGCCAGCAGCTTGGAGGGAGGGACGAACACCGGGGAGCTGTTTTTT. Translation gives CASSLEGGTNTGELFF.